This T cell receptor beta chain comes out of a study of blood T cell repertoires in COVID-19. For the study at large: Donors in the United States, Italy and Spain gave samples during acute or convalescent COVID-19.

The CDR3 consists of 14 residues. Germline V gene sequence: CDR1 SEHNR, CDR2 FQNEAQ (reference sequence). V dropped 5 bases and J dropped 4 bases, with 13 bases sitting between them. In the authors' methods: For nucleated cells, counts were estimated from reference gene primer amplification. Sequencing was performed with immunoSEQ multiplex PCR; in TCRdb, only in-frame clones are kept and a portion is missing. V and J calls plus clone size are reproduced from that table; the DNA served to infer D and trimming. The sample has around 150,000 clones; just under 90% are singletons. Sequencing used peripheral blood. The chain is built from TRBV7-9 and TRBJ2-3; perhaps TRBD2 as D (6 bases). This TCR was recovered from a woman in her thirties or forties with acute or convalescent COVID-19. Written as DNA, the CDR3 is TGTGCCAGCAGCCTCTTCGGGGGACCAGATACGCAGTATTTT. Its protein is CASSLFGGPDTQYF.